This TCR beta chain is drawn from a study of blood T cell repertoires in COVID-19. This clone was seen just once. The repertoire was sequenced with immunoSEQ multiplex PCR; TCRdb's copy has only in-frame clones and lacks some. Here the sample spans a few hundred thousand clones, roughly 88% being singletons. Trimming removed 2 bases at V and 4 bases at J, with 17 bases between. This CDR3 has 17 residues. Germline lookup yields CDR1 MNHEY and CDR2 SVGEGT. The specimen sequenced was peripheral blood. The receptor comes from a woman in her twenties or thirties who had recovered from COVID-19. The chain employs TRBV6-2 or TRBV6-3 and TRBJ1-4; D is possibly TRBD1 (6 bases). The CDR3 bases are TGTGCCAGCAGTTACAAGACAGGCCCGAGTCGTAATGAAAAACTGTTTTTT. Its translation is CASSYKTGPSRNEKLFF.